The 3 T cell receptor beta chains given below trace back to one sample, sequenced in a study of graft-versus-host responses after intestinal transplantation (dated by TCRdb to the early 2020s). The library was obtained by the immunoSEQ multiplex PCR assay. Imported from immuneACCESS, the table was reduced by TCRdb to in-frame sequences with V and J called. These copies leave out some clones; in studies compared against another copy, an unresolved V gene accounts for under half, and the cause of the remainder is not known. The sample contains roughly 120,000 clones, around nine tenths of them found a single time. The biggest ten clones account for 0.23% of the sample. This sample's time point label indicates: cells obtained before transplantation from donor or recipient. The antigens for these receptors are not known. Sequencing was performed on unstimulated CD4+ T cells sorted from spleen or lymph node cells, taken before transplant. The source is a human donor who was the organ donor for an intestinal transplant.

This clone was detected only once. This chain joins TRBV6-5 and TRBJ1-1; D gene unclear. Germline lookup yields CDR1 MNHEY and CDR2 SVGAGI. This CDR3 has 13 residues. Trimming removed 0 bases from V and 5 bases from J, with 7 bases in between. The CDR3: CASSYSWDTEAFF. The CDR3 coding sequence is TGTGCCAGCAGTTACTCATGGGATACTGAAGCTTTCTTT.

The rearrangement uses TRBV5-4 and TRBJ2-3; D is undetermined. Trimming removed 2 bases from V and 6 bases from J, with 13 bases in between. The CDR3 has 14 amino acids. From germline, CDR1 is SGHNT and CDR2 YYREEE (reference sequence). CDR3 loop: CASSFEIFGDTQYF. For the CDR3, the DNA is TGTGCCAGCAGCTTTGAGATTTTCGGGGATACGCAGTATTTT.

This chain links TRBV5-5 with TRBJ1-3; D remains ambiguous. Germline values: CDR1 SGHKS, CDR2 YYEKEE (reference sequence). This CDR3 contains 14 residues. Trimming stripped 0 bases from V and 3 bases from J, with 7 bases between. In DNA form, the CDR3 reads TGTGCCAGCAGCTTGGAACGGGATGGAAACACCATATATTTT. It codes for CASSLERDGNTIYF.